This T cell receptor (beta chain) was recorded in a study of metastatic and nonmetastatic thyroid tumors. Study-wide background: Blood and tumor or nodule tissue repertoires from malignant and benign thyroid patients were compared. Findings and caveats of the study: Within blood and tumor, benign nodules reportedly had significantly lower TCR beta diversity than malignant thyroid tumors did.

All patients were treatment-naive before thyroid surgery. A few counts support this clone. Its antigen is unknown. Original processing methods: The study took CDR3 differences across clinicopathological groups and made a distant-metastasis classifier for papillary thyroid cancer from them. TCRdb called clones again from the PCR reads with MiXCR. TCRdb's processing, not the authors', yielded these V and J calls. The sample lists tens of thousands of clones, roughly 4.1% occurring once. The specimen was blood. The TCR was taken from a female donor with papillary thyroid cancer or a benign thyroid nodule (not recorded which). Some clones in this sample may be carry-over from other donors' samples.

CDR3 residues: CASSYTGQTYGYTF. For the CDR3, the DNA is TGTGCCAGCAGTTACACGGGACAGACTTATGGCTACACCTTC. The V gene is TRBV6-5, the J gene TRBJ1-2, with 7 nucleotides matching TRBD1. V was clipped by 2 bases and J by 5 bases; unmatched bases: 5. CDR3 length equals 14 residues. Looked up from germline, CDR1 is MNHEY and CDR2 is SVGAGI.